The next 21 T cell receptor beta chains were all read from a single sample in a study of T cells after yellow fever vaccination. TCRdb ran MiXCR on the 5' RACE reads and lists one entry per CDR3 protein. This sample carries some 400,000 distinct CDR3 sequences, 6.2% of them seen once, and the ten largest clones take 15%. The material sequenced was PBMCs, taken 5 days after the yellow fever booster vaccination. The origin of the receptors is a man aged 25-40 years who received the YFV17D yellow fever vaccine.

This clonotype occurred many times. The V call is TRBV9, the J call TRBJ2-1; 8 nucleotides agree with TRBD2. From germline, CDR1 is SGDLS and CDR2 YYNGEE. There are 15 residues in the CDR3. The V segment lost 0 bases and the J segment 6 bases; nucleotides outside the gene matches: 5. This chain's CDR3 is CASSVGVGRANEQFF. The CDR3 DNA follows: TGTGCCAGCAGCGTAGGGGTCGGGAGGGCCAATGAGCAGTTCTTC.

J is TRBJ2-5 and V is TRBV29-1; 11 positions agree with TRBD2. J was trimmed by 2 bases and V by 7 bases; bases with no gene match: 3. The CDR3 is 13 residues long. The germline CDR1 and CDR2 sequences are SQVTM and ANQGSEA. CDR3 region: CSGSGRVQETQYF. DNA of the CDR3: TGCAGCGGTAGCGGGAGGGTACAAGAGACCCAGTACTTC.

The chain joins TRBV3-1 to TRBJ2-3; 8 bases align to TRBD1. The CDR3 contains 16 residues. Germline trimming cut 4 bases from V and 2 bases from J; bases unmatched to any gene: 8. The germline CDR1 and CDR2 sequences are LGHDT and YNNKEL (reference sequence). This CDR3 is CASSRNRGTYTDTQYF. The CDR3 DNA reads TGTGCCAGCAGCCGTAACAGGGGGACCTACACAGATACGCAGTATTTT.

This clonotype was counted a few times. The chain is built from TRBV12-3 or TRBV12-4 and TRBJ2-1, with 10 bases identical to TRBD2. The CDR3 totals 15 residues. The J segment lost 8 bases and the V segment lost 3 bases, leaving 7 bases of the junction unmatched. The CDR3 protein is CASSLSSGSGDEQFF. The CDR3 region has the DNA TGTGCCAGCAGTTTGTCTAGCGGGAGTGGGGATGAGCAGTTCTTC.

There are many counts of this clonotype. The V gene is TRBV28, the J gene TRBJ2-7, with TRBD2 identical over 7 bases. Germline assignment: CDR1 MDHEN and CDR2 SYDVKM. V was pared by 6 bases and J by 9 bases, with 17 bases of the junction left unmatched. This CDR3 contains 15 residues. The DNA of the CDR3 is TGTGCCAGCAGCCCGGGGCTGGGAGGGACTTCTGGGCAGTACTTC. Encoded protein: CASSPGLGGTSGQYF.

This clonotype was counted a few times. The chain has TRBV12-3 or TRBV12-4 and TRBJ1-4; TRBD1 aligns across 8 bases. V was pared by 5 bases and J by 7 bases, with 6 bases of the junction left unmatched. The CDR3 runs to 14 residues. The CDR3 DNA reads as TGTGCCAGCAGTCCGACAGGGGTTCGTGAAAAACTGTTTTTT. It translates to CASSPTGVREKLFF.

The rearrangement joins TRBV20-1 to TRBJ2-3; 10 nucleotides line up with TRBD2. The CDR3 totals 16 residues. Trimming cost V 6 bases and J 3 bases; bases outside gene matches: 12. Germline V lookup: CDR1 DFQATT, CDR2 SNEGSKA (reference sequence). This CDR3 reads CSAEGLAIGLTDTQYF. The CDR3 DNA sequence: TGCAGTGCAGAGGGACTAGCGATAGGGTTGACAGATACGCAGTATTTT.

A few counts support this clonotype. The gene calls are TRBV18 and TRBJ1-1; possible D gene TRBD1, 6 bases. Per germline, CDR1 KGHSH and CDR2 LQKENI. This CDR3 spans 13 amino acids. With 7 bases removed from V and 3 bases from J, the gap between germline ends came to 12 bases. In DNA form, the CDR3 reads TGTGCCAGCTTACAGGGTCGAGACACTGAAGCTTTCTTT. Residues: CASLQGRDTEAFF.

This clonotype was detected a few times. The chain joins TRBV28 to TRBJ2-2; TRBD1 agrees at 8 bases. The J segment lost 4 bases and the V segment lost 5 bases, leaving 9 bases of the junction unmatched. CDR1 and CDR2 (germline): MDHEN, SYDVKM. CDR3 length equals 16 residues. The CDR3 reads CASSDQGAPGTGELFF. The DNA for the CDR3 is TGTGCCAGCAGTGACCAGGGGGCGCCCGGCACCGGGGAGCTGTTTTTT. The whole variable domain, remainder taken from reference TRBV28 and TRBJ2-2, is DVKVTQSSRYLVKRTGEKVFLECVQDMDHENMFWYRQDPGLGLRLIYFSYDVKMKEKGDIPEGYSVSREKKERFSLILESASTNQTSMYLCASSDQGAPGTGELFFGEGSRLTVL.

This clonotype was found many times. The chain carries TRBV5-5 and TRBJ2-2, with D possibly called TRBD1 or TRBD2 (5 bases each). V shed 4 bases and J shed 6 bases, with 22 bases lying between them. This CDR3 spans 17 amino acids. In germline, CDR1 is SGHKS, CDR2 YYEKEE (reference sequence). This CDR3 reads CASSTRDPFVHAGELFF. The CDR3 DNA reads as TGTGCCAGCAGCACCCGGGACCCATTCGTCCACGCCGGGGAGCTGTTTTTT.

This clonotype was detected ten times or more. The rearrangement uses TRBV6-2 or TRBV6-3 and TRBJ2-5, with D possibly matching TRBD1 (5 bases). This CDR3 region has 14 residues. Germline loops: CDR1 MNHEY, CDR2 SVGEGT. V was trimmed by 6 bases and J by 5 bases, leaving 16 bases between them. The CDR3 sequence is CASSTTVSRETQYF. CDR3 in DNA: TGTGCCAGCAGCACGACAGTTTCTCGGGAGACCCAGTACTTC.

This clonotype was detected only a few times. V usage is TRBV6-1 and J usage is TRBJ2-1; D might be TRBD1 or TRBD2, each matching 5 bases. Between the trimmed V and J ends, which lost 2 bases and 7 bases, there was a span of 12 bases. This CDR3 spans 14 amino acids. CDR1 MNHNS and CDR2 SASEGT come from the germline V gene. CDR3 coding DNA: TGTGCCAGCAGTGAACAAGCTGGGGGTAATGAGCAGTTCTTC. Amino acids: CASSEQAGGNEQFF.

This chain uses TRBV14 with TRBJ2-3; 7 bases align to TRBD2. Germline values: CDR1 SGHDN, CDR2 FVKESK. CDR3 length: 14 amino acids. After removal of 6 bases from V and 0 bases from J, the junction contained 3 bases not matched to a gene. For the CDR3, the DNA is TGTGCCAGCAGAAGGCGGGGGAGCACAGATACGCAGTATTTT. It is translated as CASRRRGSTDTQYF.

This clonotype has more than one count but fewer than ten. The chain is built from TRBV29-1 and TRBJ2-5; maybe TRBD2 (5 bases). V was cut by 5 bases and J by 1 base, with 8 bases left in between. Germline CDR1 reads SQVTM; CDR2 reads ANQGSEA. The CDR3 has 12 residues. The CDR3: CSVKEAQETQYF. The CDR3 coding sequence is TGCAGCGTTAAGGAGGCCCAAGAGACCCAGTACTTC.

There are many counts of this clonotype. The genes are TRBV12-3 or TRBV12-4 and TRBJ2-1, with 8 bases that match TRBD2. The ends lost 8 bases at V and 10 bases at J; junction bases unmatched: 13. The CDR3 spans 14 residues. CDR3: CASLTLAVGVEQFF. CDR3 in DNA: TGTGCCAGCCTAACACTAGCGGTTGGTGTCGAGCAGTTCTTC.

The chain has TRBV4-3 and TRBJ2-6; D not resolved. V shed 1 base and J shed 0 bases, with 10 bases lying between them. Germline-derived CDR1 and CDR2 are LGHNA and YSLEER. This CDR3 has 17 amino acids. CDR3 loop: CASSQGPTPSGANVLTF. CDR3 sequence (DNA): TGCGCCAGCAGCCAAGGCCCAACCCCCTCTGGGGCCAACGTCCTGACTTTC.

The CDR3 loop reads CASSYSRVRSTNSNQPQHF. The CDR3 bases are TGTGCCAGCAGTTACAGTCGGGTTCGGTCGACGAATAGCAATCAGCCCCAGCATTTT. This rearrangement joins TRBV6-2 or TRBV6-3 to TRBJ1-5; D ambiguous. In germline, CDR1 is MNHEY, CDR2 SVGEGT. The V gene lost 2 bases and the J gene lost 0 bases, with 20 bases spanning the gap. This CDR3 has 19 residues.

The J gene is TRBJ2-2, the V gene TRBV9; TRBD2 matches at 9 bases. Trimming took 0 bases from V and 3 from J; bases not matched to a gene: 3. The germline V gene encodes CDR1 SGDLS and CDR2 YYNGEE. This CDR3 has 16 amino acids. The CDR3 DNA sequence: TGTGCCAGCAGCGTAGGACTAGCGGTAGACACCGGGGAGCTGTTTTTT. Translating it yields CASSVGLAVDTGELFF. Full variable domain (missing parts from reference TRBV9 and TRBJ2-2): DSGVTQTPKHLITATGQRVTLRCSPRSGDLSVYWYQQSLDQGLQFLIQYYNGEERAKGNILERFSAQQFPDLHSELNLSSLELGDSALYFCASSVGLAVDTGELFFGEGSRLTVL.

This clonotype was picked up many times. The chain has TRBV5-1 and TRBJ2-2; 9 bases align to TRBD2. The length of the CDR3 is 16 residues. J lost 4 bases, V lost 1 base, and 5 bases had no gene match. CDR1 and CDR2 from the germline V gene are SGHRS and YFSETQ. CDR3 nucleotides: TGCGCCAGCAGCTTGATGGAGACTAGCGGCACCGGGGAGCTGTTTTTT. Its protein is CASSLMETSGTGELFF.

This clonotype was seen more than once but under ten times. The gene calls are TRBV24-1 and TRBJ2-3; D is uncertain. The CDR3 consists of 13 residues. Trimming stripped 7 bases from V and 4 bases from J, with 11 bases between. The germline CDR1 and CDR2 sequences are KGHDR and SFDVKD. CDR3 residues: CATSLPGPDTQYF. The DNA for the CDR3 is TGTGCCACCAGCCTCCCCGGACCAGATACGCAGTATTTT.

A word on this clonotype: This could be a read error, since a much larger clone is one nucleotide away. The chain is built from TRBV7-9 and TRBJ2-1; D perhaps matches TRBD1 (6 bases). V lost 4 bases and J 8 bases, leaving 15 bases between the germline ends. The CDR3 contains 14 residues. Germline V gives CDR1 SEHNR, CDR2 FQNEAQ (reference sequence). CDR3 amino acids: CASSSAAGVDEQFF. CDR3 coding DNA: TGTGCCAGCAGCTCAGCGGCAGGGGTGGATGAGCAGTTCTTC.